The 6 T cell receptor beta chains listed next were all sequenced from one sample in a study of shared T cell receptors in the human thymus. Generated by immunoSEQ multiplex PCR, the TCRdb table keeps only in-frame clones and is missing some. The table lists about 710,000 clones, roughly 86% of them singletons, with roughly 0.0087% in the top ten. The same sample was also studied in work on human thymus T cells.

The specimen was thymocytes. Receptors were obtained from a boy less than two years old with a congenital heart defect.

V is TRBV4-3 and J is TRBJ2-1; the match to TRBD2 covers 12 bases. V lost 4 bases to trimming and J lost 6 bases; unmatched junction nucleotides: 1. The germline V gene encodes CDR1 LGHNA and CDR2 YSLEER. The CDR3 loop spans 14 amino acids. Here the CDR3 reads CASSRLAGVNEQFF. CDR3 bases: TGCGCCAGCAGCCGACTAGCGGGGGTCAATGAGCAGTTCTTC.

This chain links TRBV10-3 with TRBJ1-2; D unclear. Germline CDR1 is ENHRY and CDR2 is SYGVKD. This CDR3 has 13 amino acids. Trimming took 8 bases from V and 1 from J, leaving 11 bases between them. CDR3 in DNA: TGTGCCATCCCATCCCCTATTAACTATGGCTACACCTTC. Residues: CAIPSPINYGYTF.

CDR3 region: CASRDTANYGYTF. The CDR3 nucleotides read TGTGCCAGCCGGGACACAGCTAACTATGGCTACACCTTC. The chain combines TRBV6-6 with TRBJ1-2; D may be TRBD1 (6 bases). There are 13 residues in the CDR3. The V gene's germline CDR1 is MNHNY and CDR2 SVGAGI (reference sequence). Trimming stripped 8 bases from V and 0 bases from J, with 10 bases between.

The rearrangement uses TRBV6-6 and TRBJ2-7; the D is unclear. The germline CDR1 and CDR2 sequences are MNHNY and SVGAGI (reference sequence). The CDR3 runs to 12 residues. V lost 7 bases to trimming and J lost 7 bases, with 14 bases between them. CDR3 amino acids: CASTETPGEQYF. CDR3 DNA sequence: TGTGCCAGCACGGAAACCCCGGGTGAGCAGTACTTC.

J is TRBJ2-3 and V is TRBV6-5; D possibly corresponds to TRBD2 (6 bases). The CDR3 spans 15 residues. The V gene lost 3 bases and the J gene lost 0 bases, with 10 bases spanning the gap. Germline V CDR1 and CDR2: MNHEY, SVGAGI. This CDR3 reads CASSYAAGSTDTQYF. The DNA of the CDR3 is TGTGCCAGCAGTTATGCTGCGGGAAGCACAGATACGCAGTATTTT.

The CDR3 DNA reads as TGTGCCAGCAGCTATGGGGACAGGGGGGACACTGAAGCTTTCTTT. This sequence encodes CASSYGDRGDTEAFF. This rearrangement joins TRBV6-6 to TRBJ1-1; TRBD1 matches 11 bases. Germline values: CDR1 MNHNY, CDR2 SVGAGI (reference sequence). Germline trimming cut 6 bases from V and 3 bases from J; bases unmatched to any gene: 6. The CDR3 is 15 amino acids.